A single sample gave rise to the 18 T cell receptor beta chains below, sequenced in a study of OX40 agonist ivuxolimab in advanced cancers. Using immunoSEQ multiplex PCR, the repertoire was profiled, and TCRdb retains in-frame clones only, with some absent. Here the sample spans roughly 13,000 clones, about 80% being singletons. The sequencing here drew on CD4+ or CD8+ T cells sorted from blood, taken in a trial of the OX40 agonist ivuxolimab. The receptors were gathered from an adult with an advanced solid tumor such as melanoma, head and neck, liver or kidney cancer.

By share, this clone ranks as medium-sized (0.01 to 0.1%). This chain uses TRBV7-6 with TRBJ2-3; no definite D call. The ends were cut back, 2 bases at V and 0 bases at J, with 3 bases in the middle. The germline CDR1 and CDR2 sequences are SGHVS and FNYEAQ. The CDR3 spans 13 residues. The CDR3 sequence: CASSLFSTDTQYF. The CDR3 nucleotides are TGTGCCAGCAGCTTATTCAGCACAGATACGCAGTATTTT. The variable domain in full, with the rest retrieved from reference TRBV7-6 and TRBJ2-3, is GAGVSQSPRYKVTKRGQDVALRCDPISGHVSLYWYRQALGQGPEFLTYFNYEAQQDKSGLPNDRFSAERPEGSISTLTIQRTEQRDSAMYRCASSLFSTDTQYFGPGTRLTVL.

The chain uses TRBV10-3 and TRBJ2-7, with TRBD1 matching over 10 bases. There are 16 residues in the CDR3. The ends lost 0 bases at V and 5 bases at J; junction bases unmatched: 7. The germline gives CDR1 ENHRY, CDR2 SYGVKD. DNA for the CDR3: TGTGCCATCAGTGAGTCCGCCGGGACAGGGGACAACGAGCAGTACTTC. This encodes CAISESAGTGDNEQYF.

The J gene is TRBJ2-1, the V gene TRBV13; D is possibly TRBD1 (6 bases). The V and J ends lost 5 bases and 3 bases respectively, with 14 bases between them. Germline CDR1 and CDR2: PRHDT and FYEKMQ (reference sequence). The CDR3 spans 15 residues. The DNA for the CDR3 is TGTGCCAGCAGCCCGCCAGGGGTTAACTACAATGAGCAGTTCTTC. Protein: CASSPPGVNYNEQFF.

The chain joins TRBV29-1 to TRBJ2-5, with 7 positions matching TRBD1. CDR3 length equals 11 residues. V gave up 7 bases and J gave up 7 bases; unmatched junction bases: 6. Germline-derived CDR1 and CDR2 are SQVTM and ANQGSEA. Here the CDR3 DNA reads TGCAGCGCCGGACAGGATAGGACCCAGTACTTC. The encoded protein is CSAGQDRTQYF. Combining the CDR3 with reference TRBV29-1 and TRBJ2-5 gives the whole variable domain SAVISQKPSRDICQRGTSLTIQCQVDSQVTMMFWYRQQPGQSLTLIATANQGSEATYESGFVIDKFPISRPNLTFSTLTVSNMSPEDSSIYLCSAGQDRTQYFGPGTRLLVL.

This clone is classed as medium-sized. The chain combines TRBV18 with TRBJ2-5, with TRBD1 as a possible D gene (6 bases). Germline loops: CDR1 KGHSH, CDR2 LQKENI. Trimming pared 2 bases from V and 3 bases from J, leaving 10 bases between. This CDR3 has 14 amino acids. This CDR3 is CASSPIGQKETQYF. The CDR3 region has the DNA TGTGCCAGCTCACCAATTGGACAGAAAGAGACCCAGTACTTC.

In this sample, this clone is medium-sized (0.01 to 0.1%). CDR3: CASSESGGANEQFF. The CDR3, as DNA: TGTGCCAGCAGTGAAAGCGGGGGTGCTAATGAGCAGTTCTTC. The chain has TRBV6-1 and TRBJ2-1; TRBD2 matches 8 bases. In germline, CDR1 is MNHNS, CDR2 SASEGT. V lost 2 bases and J lost 7; bases outside the gene matches: 4. This CDR3 comprises 14 residues.

This clone was detected only once. The chain couples TRBV7-8 to TRBJ2-2; 8 bases are shared with TRBD2. Germline CDR1 is SGHVS and CDR2 is FQNEAQ. This CDR3 is 16 amino acids long. The junction had 5 bases not matched to a gene; V was cut back by 5 bases and J by 0 bases. The CDR3 coding sequence is TGTGCCAGCAGCAGAATAGCGGGGACGAACACCGGGGAGCTGTTTTTT. Its translation: CASSRIAGTNTGELFF.

The rearrangement uses TRBV10-2 and TRBJ1-5; maybe TRBD1 (6 bases). The germline V gene encodes CDR1 WSHSY and CDR2 SAAADI. Trimming pared 7 bases from V and 2 bases from J, leaving 9 bases between. The CDR3 runs 13 residues. The CDR3 is CASTPGGNQPQHF. CDR3 DNA: TGCGCCAGCACCCCAGGGGGCAATCAGCCCCAGCATTTT.

The rearrangement uses TRBV5-1 and TRBJ2-1; D assignment may be TRBD1 or TRBD2 (5 bases each). The CDR3 extends over 12 amino acids. The germline V gene has CDR1 SGHRS and CDR2 YFSETQ. The V end was cut by 10 bases, the J end by 6 bases, with 14 bases between. Here the CDR3 DNA reads TGCGCCTCAAGACCGGGGACCAATGAGCAGTTCTTC. It codes for CASRPGTNEQFF.

V gene TRBV9 combines with J gene TRBJ1-2; D unresolved. Trimming cost V 4 bases and J 2 bases, with 12 bases left between them. The CDR3 is 14 amino acids. Germline CDR1 and CDR2: SGDLS and YYNGEE. The DNA for the CDR3 is TGTGCCAGCAGCCCCACCCTAAGGAACTATGGCTACACCTTC. Translating gives CASSPTLRNYGYTF. Variable domain in full (rest from reference TRBV9 and TRBJ1-2): DSGVTQTPKHLITATGQRVTLRCSPRSGDLSVYWYQQSLDQGLQFLIQYYNGEERAKGNILERFSAQQFPDLHSELNLSSLELGDSALYFCASSPTLRNYGYTFGSGTRLTVV.

The chain couples TRBV9 to TRBJ2-5, with 7 positions matching TRBD1. Trimming removed 3 bases from V and 2 bases from J; junction bases left unmatched: 4. This CDR3 is 14 amino acids long. Germline V gene data show CDR1 as SGDLS and CDR2 as YYNGEE. This chain's CDR3 is CASSGGQSQETQYF. The CDR3 DNA is TGTGCCAGCAGCGGGGGACAGAGTCAAGAGACCCAGTACTTC. The full variable domain, its missing parts supplied by reference TRBV9 and TRBJ2-5, is DSGVTQTPKHLITATGQRVTLRCSPRSGDLSVYWYQQSLDQGLQFLIQYYNGEERAKGNILERFSAQQFPDLHSELNLSSLELGDSALYFCASSGGQSQETQYFGPGTRLLVL.

This chain joins TRBV15 and TRBJ1-2; D not resolved. In germline, CDR1 is LNHNV, CDR2 YYDKDF (reference sequence). This CDR3 has 14 residues. The V and J ends lost 0 bases and 1 base respectively, with 6 bases between them. The CDR3 DNA reads as TGTGCCACCAGCAGAGATCGGGTTAACTATGGCTACACCTTC. Translation: CATSRDRVNYGYTF.

The V and J genes are TRBV9 and TRBJ2-7, with 9 bases fitting TRBD1. Germline-derived CDR1 and CDR2 are SGDLS and YYNGEE. The CDR3 consists of 15 residues. V shed 4 bases, J shed 2 bases, and the junction held 7 bases outside the gene matches. The CDR3 protein is CASSPPGTGTYEQYF. The CDR3 DNA reads TGTGCCAGCAGCCCCCCCGGGACAGGGACCTACGAGCAGTACTTC.

In this sample, this clone is large. The chain has TRBV7-9 and TRBJ1-6; weak D call: TRBD1 (5 bases). V lost 5 bases and J 9 bases, leaving 14 bases between the germline ends. The CDR3 consists of 14 residues. Germline CDR1 and CDR2: SEHNR and FQNEAQ (reference sequence). The CDR3: CASSGGGRGSPLHF. Written as DNA, the CDR3 is TGTGCCAGCAGCGGTGGGGGACGGGGTTCACCCCTCCACTTT. The full variable domain, completed using reference TRBV7-9 and TRBJ1-6, is DTGVSQNPRHKITKRGQNVTFRCDPISEHNRLYWYRQTLGQGPEFLTYFQNEAQLEKSRLLSDRFSAERPKGSFSTLEIQRTEQGDSAMYLCASSGGGRGSPLHFGNGTRLTVT.

The V gene is TRBV4-1, the J gene TRBJ1-2; the match to TRBD1 covers 8 bases. With 4 bases clipped from V and 5 bases from J, the junction kept 12 bases outside the gene matches. Germline CDR1 reads MGHRA; CDR2 reads YSYEKL. The CDR3 totals 16 residues. CDR3 coding DNA: TGCGCCAGCAGCCCCCAGGGACAGGTCCGAAATTATGGCTACACCTTC. The encoded protein is CASSPQGQVRNYGYTF.

This chain joins TRBV15 and TRBJ2-1; D not resolved. Per germline, CDR1 LNHNV and CDR2 YYDKDF (reference sequence). The CDR3 has 13 amino acids. V gave up 0 bases and J gave up 10 bases, with 10 bases separating them. The CDR3 DNA sequence: TGTGCCACCAGCAGAGAACTCCAGGACGAGCAGTTCTTC. Amino acids: CATSRELQDEQFF.

V is TRBV5-8 and J is TRBJ2-1, with D possibly TRBD1 on 6 matching bases. The germline CDR1 and CDR2 sequences are SGHTS and YDEGEE. The V and J ends lost 5 bases and 9 bases respectively, with 18 bases between them. The CDR3 has 14 amino acids. As DNA, the CDR3 is TGTGCCAGCAGGCCGGGACATCGATTCGGTGAGCAGTTCTTC. This gives the protein CASRPGHRFGEQFF.

The table lists this clone with a few counts. The V and J genes are TRBV7-2 and TRBJ2-1; TRBD2 agrees at 9 bases. CDR3 length equals 14 residues. Losses at the gene ends were 6 bases for V and 1 base for J; bases not matched to a gene: 1. Germline CDR1 SGHTA, CDR2 FQGNSA. CDR3 sequence reads: CASRTSGSYNEQFF. The CDR3 bases are TGTGCCAGCAGAACTAGCGGGTCCTACAATGAGCAGTTCTTC.